One T cell receptor beta chain is described in this entry. The read gets to within 3 residues of the CDR3 end, and the germline J gene fills in the rest. This specimen comes from a study of T cells in women clearing cervical HPV infection. V gave up 5 bases and J gave up 0 bases; unmatched junction bases: 10. Germline values: CDR1 MDHEN, CDR2 SYDVKM. The CDR3 is made up of 19 amino acids. All donors had a single incident cervical HPV16 infection, not prevalent. Genomic DNA, averaging about 1,100 ng per sample, yielded TCR beta CDR3 via immunoSEQ. Clones were sequenced by immunoSEQ multiplex PCR, and TCRdb holds only the in-frame ones, with some missing. This sample's table reports around 15,000 clones.

This sequence originates from a woman between 18 and 70 years old with a cervical HPV16 infection that either progressed to CIN3+ or cleared (not recorded which). The genes are TRBV28 and TRBJ2-1; 13 bases match TRBD2. The sequenced sample was blood buffy coat. Partial CDR3 DNA: TGTGCCAGCAGTCCGACTAGCGGGAGGAACGTAGGCTCCTACAATGAG. It codes for CASSPTSGRNVGSYNE. The complete CDR3 reads CASSPTSGRNVGSYNEQFF.